The 3 T cell receptor beta chains below were found in one sample sequenced in a study of type 1 regulatory T cells. TCRdb re-called the reads through MiXCR, storing one row per CDR3 protein. The sample has under 30,000 distinct CDR3 sequences; about half are singletons. The antigens these receptors bind are not known. Sequencing was done on a sample of cultured T cells, either the whole culture or a sorted T cell fraction (not recorded which). These TCRs come from a human donor in good health.

The J gene is TRBJ1-4, the V gene TRBV20-1, with 7 nucleotides matching TRBD1. V lost 6 bases and J lost 10; bases outside the gene matches: 8. This CDR3 has 12 amino acids. Germline CDR1 DFQATT, CDR2 SNEGSKA (reference sequence). The CDR3 here is CSAPGGLGKLFF. Here the CDR3 DNA reads TGCAGTGCCCCAGGGGGTTTAGGAAAACTGTTTTTT.

The chain couples TRBV30 to TRBJ2-2; D is unclear. The CDR3 consists of 15 residues. From germline, CDR1 is GTSNPN and CDR2 SVGIG (reference sequence). V was cut by 0 bases and J by 6 bases, with 14 bases left in between. The DNA for the CDR3 is TGTGCCTGGAGTGTACTCCGGGTCGGAGCCGGGGAGCTGTTTTTT. This gives the protein CAWSVLRVGAGELFF.

This chain uses TRBV5-1 with TRBJ2-7; D is tentatively TRBD1 or TRBD2 (6 bases each). This CDR3 has 14 residues. Germline V gene lookup returns CDR1 SGHRS and CDR2 YFSETQ. The germline V and J ends were trimmed by 3 bases and 2 bases, with 12 bases remaining between them. The CDR3 reads CASSSQGGAYEQYF. The CDR3 nucleotides are TGCGCCAGCAGCTCACAGGGAGGTGCCTACGAGCAGTACTTC.